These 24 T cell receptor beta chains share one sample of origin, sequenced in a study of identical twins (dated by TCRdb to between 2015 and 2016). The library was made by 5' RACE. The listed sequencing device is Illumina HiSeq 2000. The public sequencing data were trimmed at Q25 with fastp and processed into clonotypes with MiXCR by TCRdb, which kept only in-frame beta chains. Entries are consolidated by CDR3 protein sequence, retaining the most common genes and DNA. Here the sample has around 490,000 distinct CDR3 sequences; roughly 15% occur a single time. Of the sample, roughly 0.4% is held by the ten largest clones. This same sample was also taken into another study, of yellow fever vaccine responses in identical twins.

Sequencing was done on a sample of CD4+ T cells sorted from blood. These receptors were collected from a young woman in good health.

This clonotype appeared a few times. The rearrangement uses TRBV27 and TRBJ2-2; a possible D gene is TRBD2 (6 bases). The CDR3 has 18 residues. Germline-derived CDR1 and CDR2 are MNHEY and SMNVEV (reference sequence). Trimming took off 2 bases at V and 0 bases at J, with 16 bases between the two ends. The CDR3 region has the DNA TGTGCCAGCAGTTTAGGTTTCGGGGGTCAAACGAACACCGGGGAGCTGTTTTTT. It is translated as CASSLGFGGQTNTGELFF.

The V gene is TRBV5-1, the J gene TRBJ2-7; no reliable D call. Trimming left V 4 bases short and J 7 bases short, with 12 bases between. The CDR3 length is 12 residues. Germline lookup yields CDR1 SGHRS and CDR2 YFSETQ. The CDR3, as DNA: TGCGCCAGCAGCAGCGAACTAAAGGAGCAGTACTTC. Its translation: CASSSELKEQYF.

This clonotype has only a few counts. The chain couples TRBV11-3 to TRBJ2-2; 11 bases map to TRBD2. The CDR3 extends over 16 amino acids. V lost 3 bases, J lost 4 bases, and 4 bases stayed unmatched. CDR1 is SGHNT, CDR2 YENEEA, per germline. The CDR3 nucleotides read TGTGCCAGCAGCTTTAGCGGGGGGGCCCCCACCGGGGAGCTGTTTTTT. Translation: CASSFSGGAPTGELFF.

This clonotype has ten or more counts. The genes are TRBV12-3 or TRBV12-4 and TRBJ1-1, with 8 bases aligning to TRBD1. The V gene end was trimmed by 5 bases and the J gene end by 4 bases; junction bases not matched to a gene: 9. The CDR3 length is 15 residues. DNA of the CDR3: TGTGCCAGCAGTCCTCAGACAGGGGCGGGCACTGAAGCTTTCTTT. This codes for CASSPQTGAGTEAFF.

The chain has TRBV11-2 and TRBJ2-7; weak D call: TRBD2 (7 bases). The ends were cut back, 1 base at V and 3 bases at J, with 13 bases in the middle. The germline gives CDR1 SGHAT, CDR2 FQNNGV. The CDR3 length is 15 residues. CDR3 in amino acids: CASSLAPGEGYEQYV. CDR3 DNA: TGTGCCAGCAGCTTAGCGCCAGGGGAGGGCTACGAGCAGTACGTC.

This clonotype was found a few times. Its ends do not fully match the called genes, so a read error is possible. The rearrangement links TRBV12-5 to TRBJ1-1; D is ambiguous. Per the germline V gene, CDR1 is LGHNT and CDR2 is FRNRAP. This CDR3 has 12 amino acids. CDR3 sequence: CASGLDVMKLVF. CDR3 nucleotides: TGTGCTAGTGGTTTGGATGTTATGAAGCTCGTCTTT.

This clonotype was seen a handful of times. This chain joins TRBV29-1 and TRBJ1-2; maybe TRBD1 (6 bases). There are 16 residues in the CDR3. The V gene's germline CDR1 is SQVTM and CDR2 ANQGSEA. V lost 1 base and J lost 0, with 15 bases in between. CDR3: CSVEGLRDKSNYGYTF. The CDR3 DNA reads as TGCAGCGTTGAAGGGCTCAGGGACAAGTCTAACTATGGCTACACCTTC. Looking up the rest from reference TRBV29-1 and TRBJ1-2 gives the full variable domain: SAVISQKPSRDICQRGTSLTIQCQVDSQVTMMFWYRQQPGQSLTLIATANQGSEATYESGFVIDKFPISRPNLTFSTLTVSNMSPEDSSIYLCSVEGLRDKSNYGYTFGSGTRLTVV.

The CDR3 sequence is CSARGGNVNEQFF. As DNA, the CDR3 is TGCAGTGCTAGAGGGGGCAATGTCAATGAGCAGTTCTTC. This chain links TRBV20-1 with TRBJ2-1; tentative D call: TRBD1 (5 bases). V lost 1 base and J lost 6, with 10 bases in between. Looked up from germline, CDR1 is DFQATT and CDR2 is SNEGSKA (reference sequence). The CDR3 extends over 13 amino acids.

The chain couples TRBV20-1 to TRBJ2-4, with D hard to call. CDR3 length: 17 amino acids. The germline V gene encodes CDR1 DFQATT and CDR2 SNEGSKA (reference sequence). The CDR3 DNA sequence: TGCTGCGCTTCCTCCGTTAGTAGCAAAGGGGCCAAAAACATTCAGTACTTC. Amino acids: CCASSVSSKGAKNIQYF.

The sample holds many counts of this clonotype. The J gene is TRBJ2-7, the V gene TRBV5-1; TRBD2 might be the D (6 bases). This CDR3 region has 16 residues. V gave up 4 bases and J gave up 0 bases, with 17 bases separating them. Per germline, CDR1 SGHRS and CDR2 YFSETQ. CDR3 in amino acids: CASSNTGTYYSYEQYF. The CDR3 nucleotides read TGCGCCAGCAGCAACACCGGGACTTATTACTCCTACGAGCAGTACTTC.

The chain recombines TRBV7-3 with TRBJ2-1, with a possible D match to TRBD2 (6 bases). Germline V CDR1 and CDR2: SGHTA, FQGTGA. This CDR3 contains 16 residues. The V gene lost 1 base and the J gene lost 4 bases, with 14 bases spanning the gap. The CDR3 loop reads CASSLIPGLAYNEQFF. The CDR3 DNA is TGTGCCAGCAGCTTAATACCGGGACTGGCATACAATGAGCAGTTCTTC.

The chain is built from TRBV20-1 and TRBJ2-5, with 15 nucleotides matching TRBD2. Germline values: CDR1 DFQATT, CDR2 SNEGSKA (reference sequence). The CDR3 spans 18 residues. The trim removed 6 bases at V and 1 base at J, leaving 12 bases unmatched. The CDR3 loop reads CSAIGTSGGTGPQETQYF. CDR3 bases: TGCAGTGCAATCGGGACTAGCGGGGGGACGGGGCCCCAAGAGACCCAGTACTTC.

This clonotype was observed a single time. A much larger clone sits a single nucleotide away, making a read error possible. The CDR3 DNA follows: TGTGCCATCAGTGTGTTTTCCGGGGCAGAGACCCAGTACTTC. The encoded protein is CAISVFSGAETQYF. J is TRBJ2-5 and V is TRBV10-3, with D possibly called TRBD1 or TRBD2 (5 bases each). The CDR3 runs 14 residues. Trimming took off 4 bases at V and 4 bases at J, with 13 bases between the two ends. Germline values: CDR1 ENHRY, CDR2 SYGVKD.

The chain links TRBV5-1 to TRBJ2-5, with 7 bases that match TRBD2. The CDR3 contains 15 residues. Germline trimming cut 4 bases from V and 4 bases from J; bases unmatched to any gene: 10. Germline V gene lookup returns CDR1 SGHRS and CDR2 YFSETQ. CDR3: CASSPGGEWTETQYF. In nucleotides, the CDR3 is TGCGCCAGCAGCCCGGGGGGAGAGTGGACAGAGACCCAGTACTTC.

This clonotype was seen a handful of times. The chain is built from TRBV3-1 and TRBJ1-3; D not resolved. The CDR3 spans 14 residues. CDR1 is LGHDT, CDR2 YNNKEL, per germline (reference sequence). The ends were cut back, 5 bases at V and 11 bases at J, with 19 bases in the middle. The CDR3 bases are TGTGCCAGCAGCGCAAGTGAGGTCACGCGGGCCATATATTTT. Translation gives CASSASEVTRAIYF. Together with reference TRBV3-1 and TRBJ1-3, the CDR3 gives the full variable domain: DTAVSQTPKYLVTQMGNDKSIKCEQNLGHDTMYWYKQDSKKFLKIMFSYNNKELIINETVPNRFSPKSPDKAHLNLHINSLELGDSAVYFCASSASEVTRAIYFGEGSWLTVV.

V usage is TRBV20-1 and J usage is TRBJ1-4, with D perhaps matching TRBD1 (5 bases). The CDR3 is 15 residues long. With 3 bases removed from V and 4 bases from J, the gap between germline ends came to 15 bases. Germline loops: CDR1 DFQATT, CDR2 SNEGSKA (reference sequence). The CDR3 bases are TGCAGTGCTAGTAACCGAAATAGGGGTAATGAAAAACTGTTTTTT. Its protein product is CSASNRNRGNEKLFF.

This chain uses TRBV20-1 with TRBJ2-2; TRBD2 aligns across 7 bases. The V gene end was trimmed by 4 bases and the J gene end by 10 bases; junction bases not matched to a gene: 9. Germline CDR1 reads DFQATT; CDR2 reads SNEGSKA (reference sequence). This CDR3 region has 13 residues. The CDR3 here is CSATTPGLPELFF. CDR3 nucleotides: TGCAGTGCTACCACCCCGGGACTACCGGAGCTGTTTTTT.

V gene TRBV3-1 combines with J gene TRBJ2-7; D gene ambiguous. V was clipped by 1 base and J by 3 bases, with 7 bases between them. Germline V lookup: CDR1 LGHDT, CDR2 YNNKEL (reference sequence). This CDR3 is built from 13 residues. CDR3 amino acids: CASSQAADYEQYF. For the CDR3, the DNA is TGTGCCAGCAGCCAAGCAGCTGACTACGAGCAGTACTTC.

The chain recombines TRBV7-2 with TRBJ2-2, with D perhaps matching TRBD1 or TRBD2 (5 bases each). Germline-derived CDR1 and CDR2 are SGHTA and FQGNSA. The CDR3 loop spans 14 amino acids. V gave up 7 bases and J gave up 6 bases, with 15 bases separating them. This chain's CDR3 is CASTPGTVAGELFF. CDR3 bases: TGTGCCAGCACCCCCGGGACGGTCGCCGGGGAGCTGTTTTTT.

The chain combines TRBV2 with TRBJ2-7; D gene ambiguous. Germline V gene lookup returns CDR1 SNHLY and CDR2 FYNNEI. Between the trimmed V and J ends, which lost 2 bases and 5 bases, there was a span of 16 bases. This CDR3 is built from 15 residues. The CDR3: CASSEPPVLVHEQYF. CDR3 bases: TGTGCCAGCAGTGAACCCCCCGTATTGGTCCACGAGCAGTACTTC.

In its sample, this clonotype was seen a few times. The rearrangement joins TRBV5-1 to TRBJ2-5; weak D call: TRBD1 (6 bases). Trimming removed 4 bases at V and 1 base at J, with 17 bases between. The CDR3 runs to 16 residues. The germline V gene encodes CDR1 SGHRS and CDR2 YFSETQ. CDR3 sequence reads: CASSLTTGYLQETQYF. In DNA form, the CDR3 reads TGCGCCAGCAGCCTAACGACAGGTTACCTCCAAGAGACCCAGTACTTC.

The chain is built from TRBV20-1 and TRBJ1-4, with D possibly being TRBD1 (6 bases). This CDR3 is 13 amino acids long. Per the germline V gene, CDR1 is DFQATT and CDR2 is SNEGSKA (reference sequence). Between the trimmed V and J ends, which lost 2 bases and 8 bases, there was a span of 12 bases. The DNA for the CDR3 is TGCAGTGCTAGACGGGGGGCTGGCGAAAAACTGTTTTTT. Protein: CSARRGAGEKLFF.

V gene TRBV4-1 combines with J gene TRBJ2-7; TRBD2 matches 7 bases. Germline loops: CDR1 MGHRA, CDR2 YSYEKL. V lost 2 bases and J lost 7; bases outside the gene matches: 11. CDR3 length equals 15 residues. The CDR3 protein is CASSQSGGMSREQYF. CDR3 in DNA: TGCGCCAGCAGCCAATCGGGGGGTATGAGTAGGGAGCAGTACTTC.

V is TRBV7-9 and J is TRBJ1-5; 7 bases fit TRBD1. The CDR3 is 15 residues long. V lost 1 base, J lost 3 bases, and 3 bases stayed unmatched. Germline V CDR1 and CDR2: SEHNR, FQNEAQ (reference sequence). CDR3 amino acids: CASSLGQGDNQPQHF. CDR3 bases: TGTGCCAGCAGCTTAGGGCAGGGGGACAATCAGCCCCAGCATTTT.